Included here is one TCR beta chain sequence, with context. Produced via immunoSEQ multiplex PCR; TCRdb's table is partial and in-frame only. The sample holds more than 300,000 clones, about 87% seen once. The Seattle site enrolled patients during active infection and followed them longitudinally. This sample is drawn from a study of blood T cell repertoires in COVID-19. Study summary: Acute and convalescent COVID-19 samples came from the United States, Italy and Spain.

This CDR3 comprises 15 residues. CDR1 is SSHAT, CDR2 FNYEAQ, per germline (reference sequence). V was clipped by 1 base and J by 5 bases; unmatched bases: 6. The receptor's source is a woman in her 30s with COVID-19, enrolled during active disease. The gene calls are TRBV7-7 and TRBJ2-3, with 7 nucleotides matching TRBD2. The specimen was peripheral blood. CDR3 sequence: CASSLGGGSGDTQYF. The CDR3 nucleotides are TGTGCCAGCAGCTTAGGGGGGGGATCGGGAGATACGCAGTATTTT.